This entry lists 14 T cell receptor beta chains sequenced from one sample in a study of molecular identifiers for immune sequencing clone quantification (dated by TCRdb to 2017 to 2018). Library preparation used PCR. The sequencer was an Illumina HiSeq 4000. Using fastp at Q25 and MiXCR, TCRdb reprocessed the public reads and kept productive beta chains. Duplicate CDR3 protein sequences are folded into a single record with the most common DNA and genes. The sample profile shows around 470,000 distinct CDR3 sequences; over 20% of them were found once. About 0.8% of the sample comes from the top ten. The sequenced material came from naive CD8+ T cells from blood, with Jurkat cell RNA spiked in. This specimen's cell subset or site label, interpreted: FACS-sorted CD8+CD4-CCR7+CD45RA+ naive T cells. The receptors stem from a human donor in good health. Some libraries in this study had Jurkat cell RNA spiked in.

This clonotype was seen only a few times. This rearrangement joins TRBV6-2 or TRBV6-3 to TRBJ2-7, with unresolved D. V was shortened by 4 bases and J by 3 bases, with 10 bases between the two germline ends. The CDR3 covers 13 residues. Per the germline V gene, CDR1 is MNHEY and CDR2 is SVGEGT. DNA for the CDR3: TGTGCCAGCAGTTTATTAAACAGCTACGAGCAGTACTTC. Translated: CASSLLNSYEQYF.

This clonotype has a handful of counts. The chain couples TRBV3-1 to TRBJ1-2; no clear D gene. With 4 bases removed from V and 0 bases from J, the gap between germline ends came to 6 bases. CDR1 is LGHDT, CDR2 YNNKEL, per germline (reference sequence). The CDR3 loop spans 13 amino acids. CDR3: CASSPQANYGYTF. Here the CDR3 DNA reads TGTGCCAGCAGCCCCCAGGCTAACTATGGCTACACCTTC.

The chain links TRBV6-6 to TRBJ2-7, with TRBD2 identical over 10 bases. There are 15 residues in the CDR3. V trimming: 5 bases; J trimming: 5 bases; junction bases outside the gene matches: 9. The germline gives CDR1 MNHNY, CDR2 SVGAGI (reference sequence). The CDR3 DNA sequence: TGTGCCAGCAGTCTCTCTAGCGGGAGATCCCACGAGCAGTACTTC. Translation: CASSLSSGRSHEQYF.

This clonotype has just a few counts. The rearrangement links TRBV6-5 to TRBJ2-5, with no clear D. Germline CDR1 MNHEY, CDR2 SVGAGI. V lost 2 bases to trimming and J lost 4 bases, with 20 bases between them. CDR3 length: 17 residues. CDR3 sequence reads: CASSYEDKRWSPETQYF. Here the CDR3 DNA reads TGTGCCAGCAGTTACGAGGATAAGAGGTGGTCGCCAGAGACCCAGTACTTC.

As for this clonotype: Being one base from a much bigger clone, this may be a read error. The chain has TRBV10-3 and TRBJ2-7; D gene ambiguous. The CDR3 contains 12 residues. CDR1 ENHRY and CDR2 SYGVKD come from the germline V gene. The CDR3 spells CATSDRAYEQYF. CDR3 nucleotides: TGTGCCACCAGTGACCGAGCCTACGAGCAGTACTTC.

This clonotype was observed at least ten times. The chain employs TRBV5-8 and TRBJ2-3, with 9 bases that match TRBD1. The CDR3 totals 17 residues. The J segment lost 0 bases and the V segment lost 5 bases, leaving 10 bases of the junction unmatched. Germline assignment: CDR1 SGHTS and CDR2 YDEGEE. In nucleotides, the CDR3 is TGTGCCAGCAGGATGCTACCGGGACAGGGCAGCACAGATACGCAGTATTTT. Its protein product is CASRMLPGQGSTDTQYF.

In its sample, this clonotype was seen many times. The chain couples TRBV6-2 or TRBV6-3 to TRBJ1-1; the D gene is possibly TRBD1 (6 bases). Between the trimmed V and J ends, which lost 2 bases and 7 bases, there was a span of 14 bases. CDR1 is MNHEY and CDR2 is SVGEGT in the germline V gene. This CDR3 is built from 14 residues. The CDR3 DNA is TGTGCCAGCAGTTACGCGACCCCGGACAGTGAAGCTTTCTTT. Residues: CASSYATPDSEAFF.

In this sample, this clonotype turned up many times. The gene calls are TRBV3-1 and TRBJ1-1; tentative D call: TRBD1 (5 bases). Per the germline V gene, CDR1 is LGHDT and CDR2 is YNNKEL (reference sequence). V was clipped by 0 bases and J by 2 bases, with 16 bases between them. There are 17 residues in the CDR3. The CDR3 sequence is CASSQDRGETENTEAFF. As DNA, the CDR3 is TGTGCCAGCAGCCAAGACCGGGGTGAGACAGAAAACACTGAAGCTTTCTTT.

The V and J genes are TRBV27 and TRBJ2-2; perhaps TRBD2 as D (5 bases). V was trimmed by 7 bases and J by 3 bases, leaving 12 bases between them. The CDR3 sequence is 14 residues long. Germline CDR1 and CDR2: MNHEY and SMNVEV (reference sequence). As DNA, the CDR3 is TGTGCCAGCAAGTCTATGGACTACACCGGGGAGCTGTTTTTT. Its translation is CASKSMDYTGELFF.

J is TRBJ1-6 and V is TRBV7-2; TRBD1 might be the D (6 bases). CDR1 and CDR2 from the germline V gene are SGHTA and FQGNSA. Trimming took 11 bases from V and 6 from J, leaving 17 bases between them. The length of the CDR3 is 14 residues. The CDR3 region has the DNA TGTGCCCATTTGGCGGGGGCGGTTAATTCACCCCTCCACTTT. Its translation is CAHLAGAVNSPLHF.

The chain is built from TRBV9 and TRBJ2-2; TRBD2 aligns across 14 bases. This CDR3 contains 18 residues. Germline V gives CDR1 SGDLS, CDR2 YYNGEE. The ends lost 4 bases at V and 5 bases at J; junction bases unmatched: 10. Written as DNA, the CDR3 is TGTGCCAGCAGCCCAACCAGACTAGCGGGAGGGCCTACCGGGGAGCTGTTTTTT. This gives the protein CASSPTRLAGGPTGELFF.

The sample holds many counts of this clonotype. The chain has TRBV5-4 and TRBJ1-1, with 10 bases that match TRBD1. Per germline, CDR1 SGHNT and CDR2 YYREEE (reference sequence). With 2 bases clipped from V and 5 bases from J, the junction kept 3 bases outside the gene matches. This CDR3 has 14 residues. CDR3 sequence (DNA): TGTGCCAGCAGCTTACCGGGACAGGGGACTGAAGCTTTCTTT. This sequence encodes CASSLPGQGTEAFF.

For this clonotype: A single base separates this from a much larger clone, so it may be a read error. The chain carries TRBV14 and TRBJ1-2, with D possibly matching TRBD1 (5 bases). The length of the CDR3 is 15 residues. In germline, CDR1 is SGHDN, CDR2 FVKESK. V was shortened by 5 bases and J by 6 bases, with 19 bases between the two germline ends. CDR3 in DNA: TGTGCCAGCAGCTTAACCGGGGCGGAGGATCATGGCTACACCTTC. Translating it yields CASSLTGAEDHGYTF.

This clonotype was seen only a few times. CDR3 sequence (DNA): TGTGCCAGCAGCGTAGGGGGGGGGCTGGACACCATATATTTT. Protein product: CASSVGGGLDTIYF. The V gene is TRBV9, the J gene TRBJ1-3; TRBD1 might be the D (6 bases). Germline lookup yields CDR1 SGDLS and CDR2 YYNGEE. The CDR3 sequence is 14 residues long. Trimming pared 0 bases from V and 8 bases from J, leaving 12 bases between. Full variable domain (missing parts from reference TRBV9 and TRBJ1-3): DSGVTQTPKHLITATGQRVTLRCSPRSGDLSVYWYQQSLDQGLQFLIQYYNGEERAKGNILERFSAQQFPDLHSELNLSSLELGDSALYFCASSVGGGLDTIYFGEGSWLTVV.